This entry describes one T cell receptor beta chain. The source of the sample is a study of blood T cell repertoires in COVID-19. About the study: Some COVID-19 samples were acute and others convalescent; all came from the United States, Italy and Spain. From T cells, B-cell-depleted T cells, or PBMCs came the material, which was cDNA or gDNA.

As handled by the study authors: Researchers report that nucleated cell counts were estimated from reference gene primer amplification. Data came from immunoSEQ multiplex PCR; TCRdb stores just in-frame clones and leaves some out. From that table come the V and J calls and clone size; the DNA was used to work out D and trimming. The sample has around 400,000 clones, more than 75% seen once. The Seattle site enrolled patients during active infection and followed them longitudinally. V gave up 5 bases and J gave up 8 bases; unmatched junction bases: 10. Germline lookup yields CDR1 GTSNPN and CDR2 SVGIG (reference sequence). CDR3 length: 13 residues.

The source material was peripheral blood. The sequence came from a woman aged 55-69 years with COVID-19, enrolled during active disease. V gene TRBV30 combines with J gene TRBJ1-1; 8 nucleotides match TRBD1. CDR3 nucleotides: TGTGCCTGGTCTAGACAGGGGCTCTCGGAAGCTTTCTTT. It specifies CAWSRQGLSEAFF.